This passage covers 29 T cell receptor beta chains from one sample sequenced in a study of molecular identifiers for immune sequencing clone quantification. TCRdb re-called the PCR reads through MiXCR, storing one row per CDR3 protein. The data contain approximately 680,000 distinct CDR3 sequences, roughly 25% of them singletons. The sample consisted of naive CD8+ T cells from blood, with Jurkat cell RNA spiked in. Subset meaning: FACS-sorted CD8+CD4-CCR7+CD45RA+ naive T cells. These receptors originate from a human donor in good health. Some libraries in this study had Jurkat cell RNA spiked in.

This clonotype has a handful of counts. The chain recombines TRBV6-2 or TRBV6-3 with TRBJ1-1, with D hard to call. CDR3 length: 12 residues. V was clipped by 6 bases and J by 4 bases, with 9 bases between them. The germline gives CDR1 MNHEY, CDR2 SVGEGT. The CDR3 spells CASSPLATEAFF. CDR3 nucleotide sequence: TGTGCCAGCAGCCCGTTGGCCACTGAAGCTTTCTTT.

The chain is built from TRBV7-9 and TRBJ2-5; D gene ambiguous. In germline, CDR1 is SEHNR, CDR2 FQNEAQ (reference sequence). CDR3 length equals 14 residues. V lost 1 base and J 1 base, leaving 7 bases between the germline ends. The CDR3 here is CASSLGAPQETQYF. CDR3 DNA: TGTGCCAGCAGCTTAGGGGCTCCCCAAGAGACCCAGTACTTC.

V usage is TRBV29-1 and J usage is TRBJ2-7, with 7 bases identical to TRBD1. V dropped 4 bases and J dropped 2; count of bases not matched to a gene: 8. CDR1 is SQVTM and CDR2 is ANQGSEA in the germline V gene. There are 14 residues in the CDR3. The CDR3, as DNA: TGCAGCGTTGGCAGGGGGATCCTCCCCTACGAGCAGTACTTC. Its protein is CSVGRGILPYEQYF.

This clonotype was seen only a few times. The chain joins TRBV28 to TRBJ1-6, with D possibly matching TRBD1 (6 bases). Germline lookup yields CDR1 MDHEN and CDR2 SYDVKM. The CDR3 sequence is 14 residues long. V was cut by 3 bases and J by 9 bases, with 12 bases left in between. This CDR3 is CASSFRGGGSPLHF. CDR3 DNA: TGTGCCAGCAGTTTCCGGGGGGGCGGTTCACCCCTCCACTTT.

This chain uses TRBV7-7 with TRBJ2-5; 8 bases are a match to TRBD1. The CDR3 covers 14 residues. V shed 5 bases, J shed 4 bases, and the junction held 6 bases outside the gene matches. CDR1 is SSHAT and CDR2 is FNYEAQ in the germline V gene (reference sequence). The CDR3 spells CASSRRTGTETQYF. CDR3 coding DNA: TGTGCCAGCAGCCGGAGGACAGGGACAGAGACCCAGTACTTC.

This chain links TRBV28 with TRBJ2-7; D could derive from TRBD1 or TRBD2 (5 bases each). The CDR3 runs to 16 residues. V was pared by 4 bases and J by 0 bases, with 16 bases between. The V gene's germline CDR1 is MDHEN and CDR2 SYDVKM. The CDR3 DNA follows: TGTGCCAGCAGTTCGCAGGATCCGGGACCCTCCTACGAGCAGTACTTC. Translation gives CASSSQDPGPSYEQYF. Combining the CDR3 with reference TRBV28 and TRBJ2-7 gives the whole variable domain DVKVTQSSRYLVKRTGEKVFLECVQDMDHENMFWYRQDPGLGLRLIYFSYDVKMKEKGDIPEGYSVSREKKERFSLILESASTNQTSMYLCASSSQDPGPSYEQYFGPGTRLTVT.

The rearrangement links TRBV5-4 to TRBJ2-7; either TRBD1 or TRBD2 may supply D (6 bases each). The germline V gene has CDR1 SGHNT and CDR2 YYREEE (reference sequence). The CDR3 loop spans 16 amino acids. The V gene lost 1 base and the J gene lost 1 base, with 15 bases spanning the gap. The chain's CDR3 is CASSLWGAEPSYEQYF. In nucleotides, the CDR3 is TGTGCCAGCAGCTTGTGGGGGGCAGAACCTTCCTACGAGCAGTACTTC.

This clonotype was picked up many times. The chain joins TRBV4-3 to TRBJ1-1; D is ambiguous. CDR3 length: 15 residues. V shed 0 bases and J shed 6 bases, with 14 bases lying between them. Germline lookup yields CDR1 LGHNA and CDR2 YSLEER. The DNA for the CDR3 is TGCGCCAGCAGCCAAGATGAGGTGATTCGGTCTGAAGCTTTCTTT. This sequence encodes CASSQDEVIRSEAFF.

On this clonotype itself: Given a much more abundant clone one base away, this may be a read error. The chain carries TRBV5-1 and TRBJ2-5; D possibly corresponds to TRBD2 (6 bases). This CDR3 is built from 13 residues. CDR1 and CDR2 (germline): SGHRS, YFSETQ. As DNA, the CDR3 is TGCGCCACCTGGTCCGGGGGAGAAGAGCCCCAGTACTTC. Its protein product is CATWSGGEEPQYF.

This clonotype came up many times. V and J are TRBV9 and TRBJ2-2; unclear D gene. The CDR3 runs 13 residues. CDR1 and CDR2 from the germline V gene are SGDLS and YYNGEE. The ends were cut back, 0 bases at V and 6 bases at J, with 6 bases in the middle. CDR3 protein: CASSVGHAGELFF. The CDR3 nucleotides are TGTGCCAGCAGCGTAGGTCACGCCGGGGAGCTGTTTTTT.

The V call is TRBV5-8, the J call TRBJ2-5, with 7 bases fitting TRBD1. This CDR3 comprises 14 residues. Trimming cost V 0 bases and J 4 bases; bases outside gene matches: 3. Germline V gene sequence: CDR1 SGHTS, CDR2 YDEGEE. The CDR3 DNA follows: TGTGCCAGCAGCTTGGTACAGGGGATAGAGACCCAGTACTTC. Its translation is CASSLVQGIETQYF. Using reference TRBV5-8 and TRBJ2-5 for the parts outside the CDR3, the full variable domain is EAGVTQSPTHLIKTRGQQATLRCSPISGHTSVYWYQQALGLGLQFLLWYDEGEERNRGNFPPRFSGRQFPNYSSELNVNALELEDSALYLCASSLVQGIETQYFGPGTRLLVL.

This chain connects TRBV7-9 to TRBJ1-4, with 8 bases fitting TRBD1. Germline CDR1 is SEHNR and CDR2 is FQNEAQ (reference sequence). Trimming took 3 bases from V and 7 from J; bases not matched to a gene: 13. CDR3 length: 17 amino acids. In nucleotides, the CDR3 is TGTGCCAGCAGCTTTCAAAGTCCAGGGGGCGCCGGTGAAAAACTGTTTTTT. As protein: CASSFQSPGGAGEKLFF.

In its sample, this clonotype was seen many times. The genes are TRBV7-2 and TRBJ2-2, with 8 bases lining up with TRBD1. V dropped 5 bases and J dropped 7; count of bases not matched to a gene: 12. The CDR3 has 16 amino acids. Looked up from germline, CDR1 is SGHTA and CDR2 is FQGNSA. The CDR3 nucleotides read TGTGCCAGCAGCCTTGGAGACAGGGGATTGGTCGGGGAGCTGTTTTTT. Amino acid sequence: CASSLGDRGLVGELFF.

The table lists this clonotype with many counts. The rearrangement uses TRBV4-3 and TRBJ1-3, with TRBD1 as a possible D gene (6 bases). This CDR3 contains 18 residues. CDR1 and CDR2 from the germline V gene are LGHNA and YSLEER. With 1 base removed from V and 2 bases from J, the gap between germline ends came to 18 bases. The CDR3 DNA reads TGCGCCAGCAGCCAAGGGACAGTCTCTTTTGGCGCTGGAAACACCATATATTTT. As protein: CASSQGTVSFGAGNTIYF.

This clonotype was found many times. This rearrangement joins TRBV7-9 to TRBJ1-4; TRBD1 might be the D (5 bases). This CDR3 comprises 15 residues. CDR1 and CDR2 from the germline V gene are SEHNR and FQNEAQ (reference sequence). V gave up 6 bases and J gave up 6 bases, with 17 bases separating them. In DNA form, the CDR3 reads TGTGCCAGCAGTCGTCCTGACAGAGAGGATGAAAAACTGTTTTTT. Encoded protein: CASSRPDREDEKLFF.

In this sample, this clonotype turned up once. This may stem from a read error, because a much larger clone lies one nucleotide away. The genes are TRBV20-1 and TRBJ2-7, with D unclear. V lost 0 bases and J lost 6, with 27 bases in between. Germline V CDR1 and CDR2: DFQATT, SNEGSKA (reference sequence). The CDR3 runs to 18 residues. The CDR3 region is CSARDLWTDAYSIGEQYF. The CDR3 DNA follows: TGCAGTGCTAGAGATCTGTGGACGGACGCCTATTCCATCGGCGAGCAGTACTTC.

This sequence joins TRBV27 and TRBJ1-6, with a weak D call TRBD1 (6 bases). CDR1 is MNHEY and CDR2 is SMNVEV in the germline V gene (reference sequence). The germline V and J ends were trimmed by 2 bases and 9 bases, with 11 bases remaining between them. The CDR3 loop spans 14 amino acids. The CDR3 spells CASSLGGGGSPLHF. CDR3 nucleotides: TGTGCCAGCAGTTTAGGAGGGGGGGGTTCACCCCTCCACTTT.

The table lists this clonotype with a few counts. The chain recombines TRBV12-3 or TRBV12-4 with TRBJ1-1; tentative D call: TRBD1 (6 bases). Between the trimmed V and J ends, which lost 7 bases and 2 bases, there was a span of 17 bases. CDR3 length: 15 amino acids. The CDR3 sequence: CASNPGAGLNTEAFF. CDR3 in DNA: TGTGCCAGCAACCCGGGGGCCGGGCTAAACACTGAAGCTTTCTTT.

This clonotype has just one count. The DNA of the CDR3 is TGTGCCAGCAGTCCGCGCCGGGAGTGGATGGGCGAGCAGTACTTC. Translated, it gives CASSPRREWMGEQYF. The genes are TRBV28 and TRBJ2-7, with D possibly matching TRBD2 (6 bases). V lost 5 bases to trimming and J lost 6 bases, with 20 bases between them. Looked up from germline, CDR1 is MDHEN and CDR2 is SYDVKM. The CDR3 length is 15 residues.

There are many counts of this clonotype. The chain recombines TRBV7-9 with TRBJ1-1; no reliable D call. V shed 5 bases and J shed 5 bases, with 12 bases lying between them. This CDR3 comprises 13 residues. Per germline, CDR1 SEHNR and CDR2 FQNEAQ (reference sequence). The CDR3 bases are TGTGCCAGCAGCCCCACCTCGTTAACTGAAGCTTTCTTT. Its translation: CASSPTSLTEAFF.

This clonotype was counted at least ten times. V gene TRBV6-2 or TRBV6-3 combines with J gene TRBJ2-7; D remains unclear. CDR3 size: 13 residues. Germline V gene sequence: CDR1 MNHEY, CDR2 SVGEGT. Trimming pared 4 bases from V and 2 bases from J, leaving 9 bases between. The CDR3 region is CASSSDMPYEQYF. DNA of the CDR3: TGTGCCAGCAGTTCCGACATGCCCTACGAGCAGTACTTC.

This clonotype was seen repeatedly, ten times or more. The chain uses TRBV19 and TRBJ2-7, with D possibly TRBD2 on 5 matching bases. V lost 5 bases, J lost 1 base, and 12 bases lay in between. CDR3 length equals 14 residues. Germline-derived CDR1 and CDR2 are LNHDA and SQIVND (reference sequence). The CDR3 loop reads CASSSEGKSYEQYF. The CDR3 bases are TGTGCCAGTAGTTCCGAGGGCAAATCCTACGAGCAGTACTTC.

This clonotype was counted only a few times. The J gene is TRBJ2-2, the V gene TRBV27, with D hard to call. CDR1 is MNHEY, CDR2 SMNVEV, per germline (reference sequence). The CDR3 length is 12 residues. Trimming took 6 bases from V and 5 from J, leaving 7 bases between them. The CDR3 bases are TGTGCCAGCAGGGAATATACCGGGGAGCTGTTTTTT. Translating gives CASREYTGELFF.

Concerning this clonotype itself: At one end, the junction sequence differs from germline, possibly due to a read error. The chain links TRBV29-1 to TRBJ1-1, with D hard to call. The CDR3 is 13 residues long. Germline V lookup: CDR1 SQVTM, CDR2 ANQGSEA. This CDR3 is CSIERWENTGAFF. The CDR3 nucleotides read TGCAGCATTGAAAGGTGGGAGAACACTGGAGCTTTCTTT.

The CDR3 loop reads CASSGRQGSNTEAFF. For the CDR3, the DNA is TGTGCCAGCAGCGGACGACAGGGGTCGAACACTGAAGCTTTCTTT. This rearrangement joins TRBV9 to TRBJ1-1, with 8 bases identical to TRBD1. This CDR3 contains 15 residues. Looked up from germline, CDR1 is SGDLS and CDR2 is YYNGEE. The J segment lost 1 base and the V segment lost 3 bases, leaving 5 bases of the junction unmatched.

The genes are TRBV21-1 and TRBJ2-1. TRBV21-1 is a recognized pseudogene. The CDR3 is 12 amino acids. The CDR3 here is CASSPLTREQFF. The CDR3, as DNA: TGTGCCAGCAGCCCACTTACGCGTGAGCAGTTCTTC.

This clonotype appeared many times. The DNA for the CDR3 is TGCAGCGTCCCTTTGACAGGGAGCGAGCAGTACTTC. Translation gives CSVPLTGSEQYF. The rearrangement joins TRBV29-1 to TRBJ2-7; TRBD1 aligns across 7 bases. The CDR3 sequence is 12 residues long. Looked up from germline, CDR1 is SQVTM and CDR2 is ANQGSEA. V lost 6 bases to trimming and J lost 6 bases; unmatched junction nucleotides: 8.

Concerning this clonotype: This CDR3 is missing its conserved last phenylalanine or tryptophan, likely due to a read error. The DNA is left out, because the CDR3 cannot be placed on it with certainty; the CDR3 is given as TCRdb lists it. The genes are TRBV9 and TRBJ1-1; TRBD1 reflects the table's D call only, with no check against the DNA. The CDR3 comprises 10 residues, both ends counted. Germline V gene lookup returns CDR1 SGDLS and CDR2 YYNGEE. The CDR3: CASGPGTGWD.

The chain couples TRBV13 to TRBJ2-7; no firm D call. This CDR3 spans 13 amino acids. V was shortened by 3 bases and J by 1 base, with 7 bases between the two germline ends. The germline CDR1 and CDR2 sequences are PRHDT and FYEKMQ (reference sequence). CDR3 region: CASSLQNSYEQYF. In DNA form, the CDR3 reads TGTGCCAGCAGCTTGCAAAATTCCTACGAGCAGTACTTC.